These 17 T cell receptor beta chains were sequenced from one sample in a study of cytomegalovirus exposure and HLA in healthy donors. In the PCR, 60 Vbeta and 13 Jbeta primers were used. Using immunoSEQ multiplex PCR, the repertoire was profiled, and TCRdb retains in-frame clones only, with some absent. Here the sample table reports 65,000 to 90,000 clones. The sample was PBMCs. These receptors all come from a female donor in good health and CMV-seropositive.

V usage is TRBV11-2 and J usage is TRBJ2-5; the match to TRBD1 covers 7 bases. J lost 2 bases, V lost 5 bases, and 5 bases had no gene match. The CDR3 runs to 14 residues. CDR1 and CDR2 (germline): SGHAT, FQNNGV. In DNA, the CDR3 is TGTGCCAGCAGCATACAACAGGGGCAAGAGACCCAGTACTTC. Protein: CASSIQQGQETQYF.

This chain uses TRBV15 with TRBJ1-1; TRBD1 matches at 9 bases. This CDR3 comprises 16 residues. The ends lost 0 bases at V and 6 bases at J; junction bases unmatched: 8. Per germline, CDR1 LNHNV and CDR2 YYDKDF (reference sequence). Here the CDR3 reads CATSRDLTGGDSEAFF. In DNA form, the CDR3 reads TGTGCCACCAGCAGAGATCTCACAGGGGGCGACTCTGAAGCTTTCTTT.

This chain's CDR3 is CASSISGGAGEQYF. In nucleotides, the CDR3 is TGTGCCAGCAGCATCAGCGGGGGGGCAGGCGAGCAGTACTTC. The chain has TRBV7-2 and TRBJ2-7; 10 bases fit TRBD2. This CDR3 has 14 residues. The ends lost 5 bases at V and 6 bases at J; junction bases unmatched: 7. Germline values: CDR1 SGHTA, CDR2 FQGNSA.

The chain joins TRBV7-2 to TRBJ2-7; 11 bases align to TRBD1. The CDR3 covers 14 residues. With 4 bases clipped from V and 5 bases from J, the junction kept 4 bases outside the gene matches. Germline V gene sequence: CDR1 SGHTA, CDR2 FQGNSA. The CDR3 sequence is CASSSRTGGNEQYF. The CDR3 coding sequence is TGTGCCAGCAGCTCCCGGACAGGGGGCAACGAGCAGTACTTC.

This chain joins TRBV19 and TRBJ2-1; D call uncertain. Germline V gene lookup returns CDR1 LNHDA and CDR2 SQIVND (reference sequence). The CDR3 is 12 residues long. The V end was cut by 2 bases, the J end by 6 bases, with 5 bases between. CDR3 loop: CASSISANEQFF. CDR3 nucleotides: TGTGCCAGTAGTATAAGCGCCAATGAGCAGTTCTTC.

The CDR3 is CASSPGQGGQPQHF. For the CDR3, the DNA is TGTGCCAGCTCACCCGGACAGGGCGGGCAGCCCCAGCATTTT. The chain recombines TRBV18 with TRBJ1-5, with 8 bases lining up with TRBD1. The V gene's germline CDR1 is KGHSH and CDR2 LQKENI. V lost 3 bases and J lost 7; bases outside the gene matches: 5. The CDR3 spans 14 residues. The variable domain in full, with the rest retrieved from reference TRBV18 and TRBJ1-5, is NAGVMQNPRHLVRRRGQEARLRCSPMKGHSHVYWYRQLPEEGLKFMVYLQKENIIDESGMPKERFSAEFPKEGPSILRIQQVVRGDSAAYFCASSPGQGGQPQHFGDGTRLSIL.

The chain couples TRBV18 to TRBJ1-5, with 9 bases lining up with TRBD1. The CDR3 is 16 amino acids. Trimming removed 3 bases from V and 9 bases from J; junction bases left unmatched: 12. Germline V gene sequence: CDR1 KGHSH, CDR2 LQKENI. The CDR3 protein is CASSPFDRGGTGPQHF. As DNA, the CDR3 is TGTGCCAGCTCACCGTTCGACAGGGGGGGAACCGGGCCCCAGCATTTT.

The chain uses TRBV27 and TRBJ2-7; 10 nucleotides agree with TRBD2. CDR1 and CDR2 from the germline V gene are MNHEY and SMNVEV (reference sequence). The CDR3 consists of 15 residues. V shed 6 bases and J 3 bases; nucleotides not matched to a gene: 8. This chain's CDR3 is CASRPTSGAYYEQYF. The CDR3 nucleotides read TGTGCCAGCAGACCTACTAGCGGGGCCTACTACGAGCAGTACTTC.

This chain connects TRBV5-1 to TRBJ2-7, with 7 bases aligning to TRBD1. Germline lookup yields CDR1 SGHRS and CDR2 YFSETQ. The CDR3 spans 16 residues. J was trimmed by 0 bases and V by 0 bases; bases with no gene match: 6. CDR3 region: CASSLAPWDSSYEQYF. CDR3 sequence (DNA): TGCGCCAGCAGCTTGGCCCCCTGGGACAGCTCCTACGAGCAGTACTTC.

The chain is built from TRBV2 and TRBJ2-7; 10 positions agree with TRBD1. This CDR3 has 13 amino acids. V dropped 5 bases and J dropped 5; count of bases not matched to a gene: 3. CDR1 is SNHLY, CDR2 FYNNEI, per germline. The CDR3 DNA follows: TGTGCCAGCAGTAGGGACAGGGGTAACGAGCAGTACTTC. It encodes CASSRDRGNEQYF.

The chain employs TRBV6-5 and TRBJ2-7; D is possibly TRBD1 (6 bases). Germline V gene lookup returns CDR1 MNHEY and CDR2 SVGAGI. This CDR3 is built from 15 residues. Trimming removed 5 bases from V and 4 bases from J, with 18 bases in between. CDR3 sequence: CASSTKPGHLYEQYF. In DNA form, the CDR3 reads TGTGCCAGCAGTACTAAGCCGGGACATTTGTACGAGCAGTACTTC.

The gene calls are TRBV5-4 and TRBJ1-2, with TRBD1 as a possible D gene (5 bases). In germline, CDR1 is SGHNT, CDR2 YYREEE (reference sequence). The V and J ends lost 0 bases and 4 bases respectively, with 13 bases between them. The CDR3 extends over 15 amino acids. CDR3 coding DNA: TGTGCCAGCAGCTTGGTCGGGGGGTACGGCTATGGCTACACCTTC. This encodes CASSLVGGYGYGYTF.

V and J are TRBV4-1 and TRBJ1-1; 7 bases line up with TRBD1. In germline, CDR1 is MGHRA, CDR2 YSYEKL. J lost 5 bases, V lost 3 bases, and 9 bases had no gene match. The CDR3 runs to 15 residues. The CDR3: CASSQPDRVETEAFF. CDR3 bases: TGCGCCAGCAGCCAGCCAGACAGGGTGGAGACTGAAGCTTTCTTT.

The chain joins TRBV6-5 to TRBJ2-7, with 7 bases aligning to TRBD1. Per the germline V gene, CDR1 is MNHEY and CDR2 is SVGAGI. The V gene end was trimmed by 6 bases and the J gene end by 4 bases; junction bases not matched to a gene: 6. CDR3 length: 13 residues. CDR3 amino acids: CASSRQGNYEQYF. CDR3 nucleotide sequence: TGTGCCAGCAGCAGACAGGGTAATTACGAGCAGTACTTC.

The chain's CDR3 is CASSAGQYGYTF. The CDR3 nucleotides are TGCGCCAGCAGCGCTGGGCAGTATGGCTACACCTTC. The chain has TRBV5-1 and TRBJ1-2; D is ambiguous. Germline V gene lookup returns CDR1 SGHRS and CDR2 YFSETQ. The CDR3 is 12 residues long. The V end lost 4 bases, the J end lost 5 bases, and 9 bases lay between the germline ends. The full variable domain, its missing parts supplied by reference TRBV5-1 and TRBJ1-2, is KAGVTQTPRYLIKTRGQQVTLSCSPISGHRSVSWYQQTPGQGLQFLFEYFSETQRNKGNFPGRFSGRQFSNSRSEMNVSTLELGDSALYLCASSAGQYGYTFGSGTRLTVV.

V gene TRBV2 combines with J gene TRBJ1-3; 7 bases are a match to TRBD1. This CDR3 comprises 14 residues. Looked up from germline, CDR1 is SNHLY and CDR2 is FYNNEI. The V and J ends lost 7 bases and 4 bases, in that order; junction bases with no gene match: 7. CDR3: CASTEGADGNTIYF. The CDR3 bases are TGTGCCAGCACTGAGGGGGCGGACGGAAACACCATATATTTT.

The chain is built from TRBV11-2 and TRBJ2-3; possibly TRBD1 for D (6 bases). Trimming took 5 bases from V and 6 from J, leaving 21 bases between them. This CDR3 comprises 16 residues. From germline, CDR1 is SGHAT and CDR2 FQNNGV. The CDR3 region is CASSPHLDRFVDTQYF. DNA for the CDR3: TGTGCCAGCAGCCCCCATTTAGACAGGTTCGTTGATACGCAGTATTTT.